This T cell receptor (beta chain) was found in a study of cytomegalovirus exposure and HLA in healthy donors. Germline V gives CDR1 SEHNR, CDR2 FQNEAQ (reference sequence). This CDR3 has 16 residues. With regard to this clone: An end of the junction does not agree with germline; a read error may underlie this.

The study ran its PCR with 60 Vbeta and 13 Jbeta primers. Libraries were prepared by immunoSEQ multiplex PCR; TCRdb keeps only in-frame clonotypes and omits some of them. The sample carries approximately 150,000 clones, around 85% recorded once. Input material: PBMCs. This TCR came from a human donor in good health. The rearrangement links TRBV7-9 to TRBJ2-3; 8 positions agree with TRBD1. The CDR3 region is CSSINLPGQVTDTQYF. The CDR3 coding sequence is TGTTCCAGCATCAATCTTCCGGGACAGGTCACAGATACGCAGTATTTT.